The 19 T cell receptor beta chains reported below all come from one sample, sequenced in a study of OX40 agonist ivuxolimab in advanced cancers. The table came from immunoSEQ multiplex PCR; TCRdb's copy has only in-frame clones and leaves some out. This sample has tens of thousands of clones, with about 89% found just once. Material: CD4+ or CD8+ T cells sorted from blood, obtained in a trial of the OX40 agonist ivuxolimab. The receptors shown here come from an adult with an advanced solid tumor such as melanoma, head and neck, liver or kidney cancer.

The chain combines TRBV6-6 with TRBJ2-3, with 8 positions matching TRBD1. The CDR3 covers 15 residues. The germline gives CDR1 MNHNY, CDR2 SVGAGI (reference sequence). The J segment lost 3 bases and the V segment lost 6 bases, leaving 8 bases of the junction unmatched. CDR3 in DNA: TGTGCCAGCAGCCCCAGGCAGGGGGCGACAGATACGCAGTATTTT. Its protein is CASSPRQGATDTQYF.

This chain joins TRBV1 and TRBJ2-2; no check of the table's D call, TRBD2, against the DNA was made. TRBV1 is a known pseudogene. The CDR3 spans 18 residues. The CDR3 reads CTSSQSVQREDLSGELFF. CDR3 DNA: TGCACCAGCAGCCAATCAGTCCAGCGGGAGGATTTGTCCGGGGAGCTGTTTTTT.

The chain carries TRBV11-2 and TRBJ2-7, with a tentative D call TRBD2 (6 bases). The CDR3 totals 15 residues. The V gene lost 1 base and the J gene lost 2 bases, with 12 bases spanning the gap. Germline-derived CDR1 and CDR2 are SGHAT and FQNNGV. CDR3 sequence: CASSLVGGATYEQYF. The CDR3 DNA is TGTGCCAGCAGCTTAGTGGGGGGAGCGACCTACGAGCAGTACTTC.

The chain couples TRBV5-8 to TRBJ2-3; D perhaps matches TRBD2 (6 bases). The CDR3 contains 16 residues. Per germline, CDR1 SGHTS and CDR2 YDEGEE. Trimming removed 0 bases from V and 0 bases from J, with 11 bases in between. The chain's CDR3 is CASSLERDSSTDTQYF. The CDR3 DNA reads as TGTGCCAGCAGCTTGGAACGGGACTCTAGCACAGATACGCAGTATTTT.

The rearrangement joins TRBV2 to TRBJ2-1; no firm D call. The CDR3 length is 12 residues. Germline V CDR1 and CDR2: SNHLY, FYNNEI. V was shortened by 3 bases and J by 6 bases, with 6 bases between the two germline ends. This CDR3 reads CASSDPGNEQFF. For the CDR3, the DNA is TGTGCCAGCAGTGACCCCGGCAATGAGCAGTTCTTC.

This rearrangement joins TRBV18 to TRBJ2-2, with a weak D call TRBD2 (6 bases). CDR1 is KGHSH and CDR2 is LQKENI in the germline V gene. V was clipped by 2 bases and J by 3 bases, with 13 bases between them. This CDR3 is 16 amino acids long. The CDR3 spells CASSPRASAYTGELFF. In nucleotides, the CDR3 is TGTGCCAGCTCACCAAGGGCTAGCGCCTACACCGGGGAGCTGTTTTTT.

CDR3 nucleotides: TGTGCCAGCAGTTTATGGTCCGGTTCATTTACAGAGACCCAGTACTTC. Its protein product is CASSLWSGSFTETQYF. The V call is TRBV27, the J call TRBJ2-5; D remains unclear. Germline V CDR1 and CDR2: MNHEY, SMNVEV (reference sequence). The CDR3 spans 16 residues. V was pared by 1 base and J by 4 bases, with 16 bases between.

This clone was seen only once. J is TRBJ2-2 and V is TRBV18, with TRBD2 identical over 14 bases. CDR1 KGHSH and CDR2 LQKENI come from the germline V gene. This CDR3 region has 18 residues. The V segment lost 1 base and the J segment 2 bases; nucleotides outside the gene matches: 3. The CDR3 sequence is CASSPQGLAGVNTGELFF. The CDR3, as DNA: TGTGCCAGCTCACCACAGGGACTAGCGGGAGTCAACACCGGGGAGCTGTTTTTT.

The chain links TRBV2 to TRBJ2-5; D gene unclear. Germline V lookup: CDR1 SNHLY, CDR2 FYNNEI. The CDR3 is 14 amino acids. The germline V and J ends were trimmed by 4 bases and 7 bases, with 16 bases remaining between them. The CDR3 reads CASSAPVGPWTQYF. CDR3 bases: TGTGCCAGCAGTGCCCCGGTTGGCCCCTGGACCCAGTACTTC.

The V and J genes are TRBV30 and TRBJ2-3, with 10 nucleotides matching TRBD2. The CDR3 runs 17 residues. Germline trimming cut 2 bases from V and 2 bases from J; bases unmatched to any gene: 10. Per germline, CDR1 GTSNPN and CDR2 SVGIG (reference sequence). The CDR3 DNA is TGTGCCTGGAGTAAAGGGGCGACTAGCGGGTCCACAGATACGCAGTATTTT. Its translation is CAWSKGATSGSTDTQYF. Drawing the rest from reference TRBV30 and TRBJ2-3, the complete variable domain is SQTIHQWPATLVQPVGSPLSLECTVEGTSNPNLYWYRQAAGRGLQLLFYSVGIGQISSEVPQNLSASRPQDRQFILSSKKLLLSDSGFYLCAWSKGATSGSTDTQYFGPGTRLTVL.

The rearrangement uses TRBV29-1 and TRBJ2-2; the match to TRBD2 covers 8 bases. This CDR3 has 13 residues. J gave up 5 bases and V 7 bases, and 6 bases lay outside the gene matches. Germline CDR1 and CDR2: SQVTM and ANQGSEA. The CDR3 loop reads CSADPSGTGELFF. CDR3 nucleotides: TGCAGCGCTGACCCTAGCGGGACCGGGGAGCTGTTTTTT.

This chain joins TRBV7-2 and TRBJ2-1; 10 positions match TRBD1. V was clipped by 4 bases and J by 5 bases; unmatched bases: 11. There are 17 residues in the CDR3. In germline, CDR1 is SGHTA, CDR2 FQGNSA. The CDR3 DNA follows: TGTGCCAGCAGCTCCCAAACCGGGACAGGGGTAAACAATGAGCAGTTCTTC. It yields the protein CASSSQTGTGVNNEQFF. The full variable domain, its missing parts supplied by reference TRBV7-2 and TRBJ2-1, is GAGVSQSPSNKVTEKGKDVELRCDPISGHTALYWYRQSLGQGLEFLIYFQGNSAPDKSGLPSDRFSAERTGGSVSTLTIQRTQQEDSAVYLCASSSQTGTGVNNEQFFGPGTRLTVL.

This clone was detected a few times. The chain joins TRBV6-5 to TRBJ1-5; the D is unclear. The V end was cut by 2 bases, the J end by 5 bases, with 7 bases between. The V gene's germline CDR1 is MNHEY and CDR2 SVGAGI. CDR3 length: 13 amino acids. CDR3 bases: TGTGCCAGCAGTTACAATTCCGATCAGCCCCAGCATTTT. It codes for CASSYNSDQPQHF.

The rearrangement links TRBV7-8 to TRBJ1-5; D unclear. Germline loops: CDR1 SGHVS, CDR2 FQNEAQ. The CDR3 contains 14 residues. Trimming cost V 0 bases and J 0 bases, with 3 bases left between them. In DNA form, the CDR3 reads TGTGCCAGCAGCTTAGCTTATAGCAATCAGCCCCAGCATTTT. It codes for CASSLAYSNQPQHF.

CDR3: CASSSGDYEQYF. CDR3 coding DNA: TGCGCCAGCAGCTCCGGGGACTACGAGCAGTACTTC. This chain links TRBV5-1 with TRBJ2-7; D is perhaps TRBD2 (5 bases). The CDR3 runs 12 residues. Germline V lookup: CDR1 SGHRS, CDR2 YFSETQ. The V gene lost 3 bases and the J gene lost 3 bases, with 7 bases spanning the gap.

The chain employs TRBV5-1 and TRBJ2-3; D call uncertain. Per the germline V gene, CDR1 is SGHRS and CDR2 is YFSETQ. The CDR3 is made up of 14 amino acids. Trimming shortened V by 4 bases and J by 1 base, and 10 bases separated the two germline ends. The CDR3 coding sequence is TGCGCCAGCAGCCTGGACGGACGCACAGATACGCAGTATTTT. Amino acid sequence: CASSLDGRTDTQYF.

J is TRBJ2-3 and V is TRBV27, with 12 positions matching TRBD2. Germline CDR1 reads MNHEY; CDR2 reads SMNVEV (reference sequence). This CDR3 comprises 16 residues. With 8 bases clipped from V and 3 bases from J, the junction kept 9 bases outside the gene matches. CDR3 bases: TGTGCCAGCGATCGGGGTGGGACTAGCGGGACAGATACGCAGTATTTT. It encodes CASDRGGTSGTDTQYF.

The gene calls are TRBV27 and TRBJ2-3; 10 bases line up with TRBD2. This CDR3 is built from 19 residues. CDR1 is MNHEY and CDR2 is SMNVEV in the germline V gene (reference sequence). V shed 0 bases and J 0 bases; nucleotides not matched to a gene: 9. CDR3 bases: TGTGCCAGCAGTTTATCCGCTGCCTTACTAGCGGGAAGCACAGATACGCAGTATTTT. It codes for CASSLSAALLAGSTDTQYF.

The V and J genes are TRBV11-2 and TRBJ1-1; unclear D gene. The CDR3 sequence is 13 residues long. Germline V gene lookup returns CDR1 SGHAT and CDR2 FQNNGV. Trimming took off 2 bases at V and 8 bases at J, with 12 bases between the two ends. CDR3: CASSLMQQQEAFF. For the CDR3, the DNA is TGTGCCAGCAGCTTAATGCAGCAACAGGAAGCTTTCTTT.